These 26 T cell receptor beta chains share one sample of origin, sequenced in a study of blood T cell repertoires in COVID-19. Using immunoSEQ multiplex PCR, the repertoire was profiled, and TCRdb retains in-frame clones only, with some absent. The sample records 270,000 or so clones, 91% being singletons. Sequencing was done on a sample of PBMCs or T cells enriched from blood (not recorded which). These receptors were taken from a middle-aged man who had been exposed to COVID-19.

The chain couples TRBV27 to TRBJ2-7; possible D gene TRBD2, 6 bases. V lost 2 bases, J lost 4 bases, and 9 bases lay in between. The germline CDR1 and CDR2 sequences are MNHEY and SMNVEV (reference sequence). This CDR3 spans 13 amino acids. CDR3 sequence: CASSLGTSYEQYF. The CDR3 coding sequence is TGTGCCAGCAGTTTAGGGACTTCATACGAGCAGTACTTC.

The rearrangement joins TRBV18 to TRBJ1-5, with 7 bases that match TRBD1. This CDR3 contains 13 residues. The J segment lost 8 bases and the V segment lost 3 bases, leaving 4 bases of the junction unmatched. CDR1 KGHSH and CDR2 LQKENI come from the germline V gene. The CDR3 DNA is TGTGCCAGCTCACCGGGACAGAGCAAGCCCCAGCATTTT. Translated: CASSPGQSKPQHF.

The chain carries TRBV5-4 and TRBJ2-2, with a possible D match to TRBD1 (6 bases). CDR3 size: 15 residues. Trimming left V 2 bases short and J 4 bases short, with 12 bases between. Germline CDR1 and CDR2: SGHNT and YYREEE (reference sequence). The DNA of the CDR3 is TGTGCCAGCAGCTTATTCTCAGGGGCCACCGGGGAGCTGTTTTTT. Translation: CASSLFSGATGELFF.

V usage is TRBV28 and J usage is TRBJ2-1; a weak D match, TRBD2 (6 bases). V was trimmed by 8 bases and J by 8 bases, leaving 10 bases between them. This CDR3 region has 11 residues. From germline, CDR1 is MDHEN and CDR2 SYDVKM. CDR3 sequence reads: CASFSSDEQFF. In nucleotides, the CDR3 is TGTGCCAGCTTTTCTAGCGATGAGCAGTTCTTC.

V gene TRBV5-5 combines with J gene TRBJ1-4; D uncertain. The CDR3 runs 14 residues. V was pared by 3 bases and J by 5 bases, with 11 bases between. Germline values: CDR1 SGHKS, CDR2 YYEKEE (reference sequence). For the CDR3, the DNA is TGTGCCAGCAGCTGGGGAGGGTCCAATGAAAAACTGTTTTTT. Translated, it gives CASSWGGSNEKLFF.

The rearrangement links TRBV7-2 to TRBJ1-6; D may be TRBD1 (6 bases). The length of the CDR3 is 15 residues. The germline V and J ends were trimmed by 1 base and 9 bases, with 13 bases remaining between them. CDR1 SGHTA and CDR2 FQGNSA come from the germline V gene. CDR3 in amino acids: CASSLVAGESSPLHF. CDR3 coding DNA: TGTGCCAGCAGCTTAGTCGCAGGGGAGAGTTCACCCCTCCACTTT.

The V gene is TRBV10-2, the J gene TRBJ2-7; 15 nucleotides align to TRBD2. The germline V gene encodes CDR1 WSHSY and CDR2 SAAADI. The CDR3 has 18 amino acids. V lost 5 bases and J lost 0; bases outside the gene matches: 8. This CDR3 reads CASSKGLAGGLSSYEQYF. The CDR3 nucleotides are TGCGCCAGCAGTAAGGGACTAGCGGGAGGACTTAGCTCCTACGAGCAGTACTTC.

This chain connects TRBV19 to TRBJ1-2, with TRBD1 matching 7 bases. V gave up 5 bases and J gave up 5 bases; unmatched junction bases: 14. The germline V gene has CDR1 LNHDA and CDR2 SQIVND (reference sequence). This CDR3 spans 16 amino acids. The CDR3 here is CASSVLRGQKLYGYTF. The CDR3 DNA follows: TGTGCCAGTAGTGTATTGAGGGGGCAGAAACTTTATGGCTACACCTTC.

The chain joins TRBV27 to TRBJ2-7; 9 bases line up with TRBD1. J lost 5 bases, V lost 4 bases, and 6 bases had no gene match. Germline V gene lookup returns CDR1 MNHEY and CDR2 SMNVEV (reference sequence). The CDR3 extends over 14 amino acids. The CDR3, as DNA: TGTGCCAGCAGTTGGGGGACAGGGTTCGACGAGCAGTACTTC. Amino acids: CASSWGTGFDEQYF.

Comment on this clone: This same CDR3 is encoded by further DNA sequences in the sample. The genes are TRBV18 and TRBJ1-2, with D possibly TRBD1 on 6 matching bases. V gave up 6 bases and J gave up 2 bases, with 10 bases separating them. The V gene's germline CDR1 is KGHSH and CDR2 LQKENI. The CDR3 totals 13 residues. CDR3 in amino acids: CASSPGQNYGYTF. The CDR3 DNA reads TGTGCCAGCTCTCCCGGACAGAACTATGGCTACACCTTC.

V gene TRBV7-9 combines with J gene TRBJ1-3; 8 nucleotides match TRBD1. V trimming: 8 bases; J trimming: 0 bases; junction bases outside the gene matches: 0. In germline, CDR1 is SEHNR, CDR2 FQNEAQ (reference sequence). The CDR3 is made up of 13 amino acids. This chain's CDR3 is CASGQGSGNTIYF. In DNA, the CDR3 is TGTGCCAGCGGACAGGGCTCTGGAAACACCATATATTTT.

The genes are TRBV13 and TRBJ2-1, with 9 bases aligning to TRBD1. V was pared by 3 bases and J by 12 bases, with 12 bases of the junction left unmatched. Germline V gene data show CDR1 as PRHDT and CDR2 as FYEKMQ (reference sequence). CDR3 length: 15 amino acids. CDR3 nucleotide sequence: TGTGCCAGCAGCTTTTCGGGACAGGGAATCTTTGGGCAGTTCTTC. This codes for CASSFSGQGIFGQFF.

The chain joins TRBV5-4 to TRBJ2-3; perhaps TRBD2 as D (6 bases). The CDR3 length is 13 residues. The germline gives CDR1 SGHNT, CDR2 YYREEE (reference sequence). V dropped 7 bases and J dropped 1 base, with 10 bases sitting between them. In nucleotides, the CDR3 is TGTGCCAGCCGACTAGGCGGCACAGATACGCAGTATTTT. Protein sequence: CASRLGGTDTQYF.

The rearrangement uses TRBV13 and TRBJ2-5; TRBD2 matches 10 bases. Trimming at V came to 4 bases and at J to 2 bases, leaving 7 bases not matched to a gene. Germline CDR1 PRHDT, CDR2 FYEKMQ (reference sequence). This CDR3 contains 16 residues. CDR3 in DNA: TGTGCCAGCAGCTACCTAGCGGGAGCGGGTCAAGAGACCCAGTACTTC. This encodes CASSYLAGAGQETQYF.

This chain's CDR3 is CASRRGLGNQPQHF. In nucleotides, the CDR3 is TGTGCTAGCCGGAGGGGGCTTGGCAATCAGCCCCAGCATTTT. The chain couples TRBV12-5 to TRBJ1-5, with 7 bases aligning to TRBD1. Germline V gives CDR1 LGHNT, CDR2 FRNRAP. The CDR3 covers 14 residues. J lost 2 bases, V lost 9 bases, and 7 bases had no gene match.

The V gene is TRBV28, the J gene TRBJ1-5; 7 nucleotides align to TRBD1. In germline, CDR1 is MDHEN, CDR2 SYDVKM. V lost 3 bases to trimming and J lost 8 bases; unmatched junction nucleotides: 13. The CDR3 extends over 16 amino acids. The CDR3 sequence: CASSFGNRGMAKPQHF. The CDR3, as DNA: TGTGCCAGCAGTTTCGGTAACAGGGGTATGGCGAAGCCCCAGCATTTT.

This chain links TRBV19 with TRBJ2-3, with a possible D match to TRBD2 (6 bases). Germline CDR1 is LNHDA and CDR2 is SQIVND (reference sequence). CDR3 length: 13 amino acids. Trimming pared 9 bases from V and 0 bases from J, leaving 10 bases between. CDR3 sequence: CASRLGSTDTQYF. As DNA, the CDR3 is TGTGCCAGCAGACTAGGGAGCACAGATACGCAGTATTTT.

The V gene is TRBV7-9, the J gene TRBJ1-1; a possible D gene is TRBD1 (5 bases). Germline V gives CDR1 SEHNR, CDR2 FQNEAQ (reference sequence). Trimming shortened V by 2 bases and J by 1 base, and 20 bases separated the two germline ends. The CDR3 has 18 amino acids. CDR3 residues: CASSLRVGQGGGNTEAFF. DNA of the CDR3: TGTGCCAGCAGCTTACGGGTGGGGCAGGGAGGTGGGAACACTGAAGCTTTCTTT.

The V gene is TRBV28, the J gene TRBJ1-5, with TRBD1 matching 7 bases. The CDR3 is 14 amino acids. CDR1 is MDHEN, CDR2 SYDVKM, per germline. The J segment lost 6 bases and the V segment lost 6 bases, leaving 8 bases of the junction unmatched. In DNA, the CDR3 is TGTGCCAGCAGCCCAGGGGGGTTCGGTCAGCCCCAGCATTTT. Protein sequence: CASSPGGFGQPQHF.

The rearrangement joins TRBV9 to TRBJ1-1, with 9 positions matching TRBD1. This CDR3 contains 18 residues. Germline CDR1 and CDR2: SGDLS and YYNGEE. The J segment lost 7 bases and the V segment lost 4 bases, leaving 20 bases of the junction unmatched. The CDR3 DNA follows: TGTGCCAGCAGCCCTAGCGATGGGACAGGGTTTGTTTTAGGTGAAGCTTTCTTT. It specifies CASSPSDGTGFVLGEAFF.

The genes are TRBV5-1 and TRBJ2-2; 10 bases line up with TRBD1. The CDR3 spans 15 residues. J gave up 6 bases and V 1 base, and 3 bases lay outside the gene matches. Germline V gene data show CDR1 as SGHRS and CDR2 as YFSETQ. DNA for the CDR3: TGCGCCAGCAGCTTGAGGGACAGGGGCTCCGGGGAGCTGTTTTTT. Translating it yields CASSLRDRGSGELFF.

The chain links TRBV20-1 to TRBJ2-7; D is undetermined. V lost 1 base and J lost 7, with 8 bases in between. The CDR3 covers 11 residues. CDR1 DFQATT and CDR2 SNEGSKA come from the germline V gene (reference sequence). As DNA, the CDR3 is TGCAGTGCTAGAGTATCCTCGGAGCAGTACTTC. The encoded protein is CSARVSSEQYF.

This clone was detected once. V is TRBV11-1 and J is TRBJ2-7; TRBD1 matches at 9 bases. Looked up from germline, CDR1 is SGHAT and CDR2 is FQDESV (reference sequence). CDR3 length: 15 amino acids. J gave up 3 bases and V 2 bases, and 5 bases lay outside the gene matches. CDR3 region: CASSLSTGGVYEQYF. In nucleotides, the CDR3 is TGTGCCAGCAGCTTATCCACAGGGGGCGTCTACGAGCAGTACTTC.

The chain has TRBV28 and TRBJ1-1; TRBD1 is a possible D gene (5 bases). The CDR3 runs 10 residues. Germline CDR1 MDHEN, CDR2 SYDVKM. Deletions cut 10 bases from V and 11 bases from J, with 14 bases between. The DNA of the CDR3 is TGTGCCACCCTAGGACACCCGGCTTTCTTT. This sequence encodes CATLGHPAFF.

The chain recombines TRBV5-1 with TRBJ2-7; TRBD2 matches at 13 bases. CDR3 size: 15 residues. V dropped 4 bases and J dropped 4; count of bases not matched to a gene: 5. CDR1 is SGHRS and CDR2 is YFSETQ in the germline V gene. Here the CDR3 DNA reads TGCGCCAGCAGCCCTCGGACTAGCGGGGGTTACGAGCAGTACTTC. As protein: CASSPRTSGGYEQYF.

The V and J genes are TRBV6-5 and TRBJ2-3; D possibly corresponds to TRBD2 (5 bases). CDR1 MNHEY and CDR2 SVGAGI come from the germline V gene. The ends were cut back, 11 bases at V and 0 bases at J, with 15 bases in the middle. The CDR3 has 14 residues. CDR3 sequence reads: CACRVAQSTDTQYF. The CDR3 bases are TGTGCCTGCCGGGTAGCGCAAAGCACAGATACGCAGTATTTT.